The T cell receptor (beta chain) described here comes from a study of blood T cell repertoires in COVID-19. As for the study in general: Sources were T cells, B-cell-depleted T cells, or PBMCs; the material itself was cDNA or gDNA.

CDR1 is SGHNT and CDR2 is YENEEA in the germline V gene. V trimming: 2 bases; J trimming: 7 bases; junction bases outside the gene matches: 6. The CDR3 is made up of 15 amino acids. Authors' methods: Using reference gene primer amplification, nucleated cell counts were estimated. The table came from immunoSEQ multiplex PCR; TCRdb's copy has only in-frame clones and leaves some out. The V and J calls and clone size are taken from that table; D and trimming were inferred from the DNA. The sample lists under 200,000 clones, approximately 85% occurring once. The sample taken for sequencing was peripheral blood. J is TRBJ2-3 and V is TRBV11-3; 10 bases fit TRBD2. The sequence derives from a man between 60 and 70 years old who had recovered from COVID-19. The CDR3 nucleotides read TGTGCCAGCAGCTTACTAAGCGGGGGGGCTTATACGCAGTATTTT. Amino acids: CASSLLSGGAYTQYF.